The next 23 T cell receptor beta chains were all read from a single sample in a study of T cell responses to AZD1222 COVID-19 vaccine. Some clones are missing from TCRdb's copy, which holds only in-frame ones; the method was immunoSEQ multiplex PCR. Of about 120,000 clones in the sample, around nine tenths are singletons; the top ten hold 4% to 4.5%. This specimen consisted of peripheral blood, obtained on day 0 of AZD1222 vaccination. Every receptor here comes from an adult in good health.

The rearrangement links TRBV5-1 to TRBJ1-1; unclear D gene. There are 15 residues in the CDR3. Trimming left V 1 base short and J 1 base short, with 11 bases between. The germline CDR1 and CDR2 sequences are SGHRS and YFSETQ. The CDR3 DNA reads as TGCGCCAGCAGCTTGAATGCGGCCGGGAACACTGAAGCTTTCTTT. Translation gives CASSLNAAGNTEAFF.

This clone was observed a few times. The genes are TRBV28 and TRBJ2-3; TRBD2 matches at 9 bases. J was trimmed by 2 bases and V by 6 bases; bases with no gene match: 6. The CDR3 totals 15 residues. The germline gives CDR1 MDHEN, CDR2 SYDVKM. In nucleotides, the CDR3 is TGTGCCAGCAGGGTGCGGGGGGGCCCCACAGATACGCAGTATTTT. Residues: CASRVRGGPTDTQYF.

There are a few counts of this clone. This rearrangement joins TRBV28 to TRBJ2-7; D might be TRBD1 (6 bases). The germline gives CDR1 MDHEN, CDR2 SYDVKM. This CDR3 contains 10 residues. Trimming stripped 5 bases from V and 9 bases from J, with 8 bases between. CDR3: CASSTGRQYF. The CDR3 nucleotides are TGTGCCAGCAGTACAGGGCGGCAGTACTTC.

In nucleotides, the CDR3 is TGTGCCAGCAGCTCCCGATTAAAGATTGCTCTGAACACTGAAGCTTTCTTT. Translated: CASSSRLKIALNTEAFF. The rearrangement links TRBV21-1 to TRBJ1-1. TRBV21-1 is a known pseudogene. The CDR3 consists of 17 residues.

This rearrangement joins TRBV13 to TRBJ2-5, with 9 bases lining up with TRBD1. J lost 2 bases, V lost 3 bases, and 7 bases had no gene match. Germline assignment: CDR1 PRHDT and CDR2 FYEKMQ (reference sequence). The CDR3 consists of 16 residues. The DNA of the CDR3 is TGTGCCAGCAGCTTCGGGACAGGGTTCGGTCAAGAGACCCAGTACTTC. It specifies CASSFGTGFGQETQYF.

The V and J genes are TRBV7-8 and TRBJ1-6; D is undetermined. The CDR3 sequence is 17 residues long. The germline V and J ends were trimmed by 5 bases and 0 bases, with 14 bases remaining between them. The germline V gene has CDR1 SGHVS and CDR2 FQNEAQ. CDR3: CASSPLEASSYNSPLHF. The DNA for the CDR3 is TGTGCCAGCAGCCCATTGGAGGCGAGCTCCTATAATTCACCCCTCCACTTT. The whole variable domain, remainder taken from reference TRBV7-8 and TRBJ1-6, is GAGVSQSPRYKVAKRGQDVALRCDPISGHVSLFWYQQALGQGPEFLTYFQNEAQLDKSGLPSDRFFAERPEGSVSTLKIQRTQQEDSAVYLCASSPLEASSYNSPLHFGNGTRLTVT.

The rearrangement uses TRBV6-5 and TRBJ1-2; tentatively, D is TRBD1 (5 bases). The length of the CDR3 is 13 residues. Trimming pared 6 bases from V and 0 bases from J, leaving 8 bases between. CDR1 is MNHEY and CDR2 is SVGAGI in the germline V gene. CDR3 nucleotides: TGTGCCAGCAGCGACAGCGCTAACTATGGCTACACCTTC. Residues: CASSDSANYGYTF.

J is TRBJ2-7 and V is TRBV11-2; 9 bases fit TRBD2. CDR1 is SGHAT and CDR2 is FQNNGV in the germline V gene. The CDR3 has 14 amino acids. Losses at the gene ends were 8 bases for V and 5 bases for J; bases not matched to a gene: 10. CDR3 region: CASGEGTSIDEQYF. CDR3 coding DNA: TGTGCCAGCGGCGAAGGGACTAGCATCGACGAGCAGTACTTC.

The CDR3 DNA follows: TGCGCCAGCAGTGAGTGGGGGATCAGCACTGGGGCCAACGTCCTGACTTTC. It specifies CASSEWGISTGANVLTF. V is TRBV10-2 and J is TRBJ2-6, with D perhaps assigned TRBD1 or TRBD2 (5 bases each). CDR3 length equals 17 residues. With 1 base removed from V and 2 bases from J, the gap between germline ends came to 12 bases. Germline CDR1 is WSHSY and CDR2 is SAAADI.

In this sample, this clone turned up a few times. The chain carries TRBV6-5 and TRBJ1-1, with D uncertain. CDR3 length: 13 residues. Trimming shortened V by 8 bases and J by 3 bases, and 13 bases separated the two germline ends. Germline CDR1 and CDR2: MNHEY and SVGAGI. CDR3 sequence: CASSRQRDTEAFF. The CDR3 bases are TGTGCCAGCTCCCGCCAAAGAGACACTGAAGCTTTCTTT.

The rearrangement uses TRBV19 and TRBJ2-6, with TRBD1 matching over 9 bases. V lost 4 bases to trimming and J lost 4 bases; unmatched junction nucleotides: 14. Germline CDR1 and CDR2: LNHDA and SQIVND (reference sequence). The CDR3 contains 19 residues. Here the CDR3 reads CASSTPSPGTGTGANVLTF. The CDR3 DNA sequence: TGTGCCAGTAGTACCCCGAGTCCCGGGACAGGGACCGGGGCCAACGTCCTGACTTTC.

This rearrangement joins TRBV6-2 or TRBV6-3 to TRBJ2-1; the match to TRBD2 covers 13 bases. CDR1 and CDR2 (germline): MNHEY, SVGEGT. The CDR3 sequence is 17 residues long. V lost 5 bases to trimming and J lost 0 bases; unmatched junction nucleotides: 4. This chain's CDR3 is CASSPRTSGSSYNEQFF. For the CDR3, the DNA is TGTGCCAGCAGTCCCCGGACTAGCGGGAGCTCCTACAATGAGCAGTTCTTC.

The J gene is TRBJ2-1, the V gene TRBV5-8; D not certain. Germline V CDR1 and CDR2: SGHTS, YDEGEE. CDR3 length: 13 residues. Trimming took 5 bases from V and 3 from J, leaving 9 bases between them. CDR3 in amino acids: CASSYDFYNEQFF. In DNA, the CDR3 is TGTGCCAGCAGTTATGACTTCTACAATGAGCAGTTCTTC.

The CDR3, as DNA: TGTGCCAGCAGCCCTGCCGGCACCGGGGAGCTGTTTTTT. Its protein is CASSPAGTGELFF. V and J are TRBV7-9 and TRBJ2-2, with D hard to call. The CDR3 sequence is 13 residues long. Germline CDR1 SEHNR, CDR2 FQNEAQ (reference sequence). Trimming cost V 5 bases and J 4 bases, with 8 bases left between them.

This rearrangement joins TRBV7-9 to TRBJ1-2, with D hard to call. Trimming took off 3 bases at V and 7 bases at J, with 18 bases between the two ends. The CDR3 is 15 amino acids. CDR1 and CDR2 (germline): SEHNR, FQNEAQ (reference sequence). The CDR3 nucleotides read TGTGCCAGCAGCTTTAGATCGGGAAAAGAAGGTGGCTACACCTTC. Translation: CASSFRSGKEGGYTF.

The chain has TRBV18 and TRBJ1-3; 7 positions agree with TRBD1. The V gene end was trimmed by 0 bases and the J gene end by 4 bases; junction bases not matched to a gene: 6. The CDR3 loop spans 16 amino acids. The germline V gene encodes CDR1 KGHSH and CDR2 LQKENI. The CDR3 DNA sequence: TGTGCCAGCTCACCACCGATGGCAGGGGGAGGAAACACCATATATTTT. Protein product: CASSPPMAGGGNTIYF.

The chain links TRBV5-4 to TRBJ1-6; 7 nucleotides match TRBD1. J was trimmed by 7 bases and V by 1 base; bases with no gene match: 5. The CDR3 is 15 residues long. The V gene's germline CDR1 is SGHNT and CDR2 YYREEE (reference sequence). The CDR3 region has the DNA TGTGCCAGCAGCTTGACAGGGGCGGGAAATTCACCCCTCCACTTT. It specifies CASSLTGAGNSPLHF.

This rearrangement joins TRBV5-1 to TRBJ2-7, with a tentative D call TRBD1 (5 bases). Germline-derived CDR1 and CDR2 are SGHRS and YFSETQ. V was pared by 3 bases and J by 3 bases, with 7 bases between. This CDR3 contains 12 residues. CDR3 amino acids: CASSYTGYEQYF. In DNA form, the CDR3 reads TGCGCCAGCAGCTATACAGGCTACGAGCAGTACTTC.

V is TRBV5-4 and J is TRBJ1-3; D may be TRBD1 (5 bases). The CDR3 consists of 14 residues. V dropped 2 bases and J dropped 0 bases, with 6 bases sitting between them. Per germline, CDR1 SGHNT and CDR2 YYREEE (reference sequence). The CDR3 here is CASSFGHSGNTIYF. In DNA form, the CDR3 reads TGTGCCAGCAGCTTTGGACACTCTGGAAACACCATATATTTT.

The genes are TRBV6-5 and TRBJ2-7; no clear D gene. CDR1 and CDR2 (germline): MNHEY, SVGAGI. Trimming took off 0 bases at V and 6 bases at J, with 3 bases between the two ends. The length of the CDR3 is 11 residues. CDR3 nucleotides: TGTGCCAGCAGTTACTCGAGCGAGCAGTACTTC. Translation: CASSYSSEQYF.

The chain carries TRBV5-5 and TRBJ1-3; 10 nucleotides align to TRBD1. CDR3 length: 15 residues. V gave up 4 bases and J gave up 3 bases; unmatched junction bases: 4. The germline V gene encodes CDR1 SGHKS and CDR2 YYEKEE (reference sequence). For the CDR3, the DNA is TGTGCCAGCAGCCGGACAGGGGGACTTGGAAACACCATATATTTT. Protein: CASSRTGGLGNTIYF.

The CDR3 loop is CASSLAGSYEQYF. In DNA form, the CDR3 reads TGTGCCAGCAGTTTAGCCGGAAGCTACGAGCAGTACTTC. The chain carries TRBV27 and TRBJ2-7; D not certain. The CDR3 covers 13 residues. V lost 2 bases and J lost 3, with 8 bases in between. The germline gives CDR1 MNHEY, CDR2 SMNVEV (reference sequence).

The chain carries TRBV10-1 and TRBJ2-3; unclear D gene. Trimming removed 4 bases from V and 2 bases from J, with 16 bases in between. The CDR3 extends over 16 amino acids. In germline, CDR1 is WNHNN, CDR2 SYGVQD (reference sequence). CDR3 DNA: TGCGCCAGCAGTGCTAACCGGGCCTCGGCCACAGATACGCAGTATTTT. It encodes CASSANRASATDTQYF.